One and the same sample provided the 2 T cell receptor beta chains below, sequenced in a study of somatic mutations in cytotoxic T cells in rheumatoid arthritis. The protocol was immunoSEQ multiplex PCR, while the TCRdb copy is restricted to in-frame clones and leaves out a portion. This table holds 4,500 to 5,000 clones, 78% found once. Sequencing was carried out using CD8+ T cells sorted from blood. Every receptor here comes from a man aged 65-85 years with rheumatoid arthritis.

The rearrangement joins TRBV5-1 to TRBJ2-6; weak D call: TRBD2 (5 bases). This CDR3 has 15 amino acids. Trimming shortened V by 4 bases and J by 0 bases, and 8 bases separated the two germline ends. CDR1 is SGHRS and CDR2 is YFSETQ in the germline V gene. The CDR3 protein is CASSPGISGANVLTF. CDR3 bases: TGCGCCAGCAGCCCGGGGATCTCTGGGGCCAACGTCCTGACTTTC.

Only a few counts were recorded for this clone. The chain links TRBV28 to TRBJ2-7, with 13 bases fitting TRBD2. Unmatched junction bases numbered 7, after V lost 10 bases and J lost 7 bases. Germline-derived CDR1 and CDR2 are MDHEN and SYDVKM. CDR3 size: 13 residues. CDR3 sequence (DNA): TGTGCCACTACTAGCGGGAGGGCCCAAGAGCAGTACTTC. Its translation is CATTSGRAQEQYF.